A selection of T cell receptor beta chains follows, all from one sample in a study of blood T cell repertoires in COVID-19. Profiling relied on immunoSEQ multiplex PCR, and the TCRdb table lists in-frame clones only, not all of them. The profile shows about 480,000 clones, 89% of them singletons. The source material was peripheral blood. The receptors here all came from a man younger than 35 with COVID-19, enrolled during active disease. Both conserved end residues are part of each CDR3. Fields, in order: CDR3 length, D gene, J gene, clone size, V gene, CDR3 DNA, CDR3 protein. A D gene is named only where the DNA matches it firmly. Expanded clones get a size class; other rows say once, few or many, or leave the size out.

length: 16; D: .; J: TRBJ2-1; size: .; V: TRBV6-2/TRBV6-3; DNA: TGTGCCAGCAGTCATCCGGGACTCAGAGGCTACAATGAGCAGTTCTTC; CDR3: CASSHPGLRGYNEQFF
length: 15; D: TRBD1; J: TRBJ1-2; size: .; V: TRBV5-6; DNA: TGTGCCAGCAGCTCCCGACAGGGGGGTGGCTATGGCTACACCTTC; CDR3: CASSSRQGGGYGYTF
length: 14; D: .; J: TRBJ1-5; size: .; V: TRBV10-2; DNA: TGCGCCAGCAGTTATCAGGGTTACAATCAGCCCCAGCATTTT; CDR3: CASSYQGYNQPQHF
length: 14; D: TRBD1; J: TRBJ1-3; size: few; V: TRBV19; DNA: TGTGCCACCAACGACAGGGGAACTGGAAACACCATATATTTT; CDR3: CATNDRGTGNTIYF
length: 14; D: .; J: TRBJ1-1; size: .; V: TRBV9; DNA: TGTGCCAGCAGCCTCCGGGGGGCCGGCACTGAAGCTTTCTTT; CDR3: CASSLRGAGTEAFF
length: 16; D: TRBD1; J: TRBJ2-5; size: .; V: TRBV5-4; DNA: TGTGCCAGCAGCTCCGTAGGGACAGGGGGCGAGGAGACCCAGTACTTC; CDR3: CASSSVGTGGEETQYF
length: 12; D: .; J: TRBJ1-1; size: .; V: TRBV27; DNA: TGTGCCGTCGGGGGGGGGCTCGCTGAAGCTTTCTTT; CDR3: CAVGGGLAEAFF
length: 16; D: TRBD1; J: TRBJ2-1; size: .; V: TRBV19; DNA: TGTGCCAGTAGTATCAGCCCCGGGACAGGGTACAATGAGCAGTTCTTC; CDR3: CASSISPGTGYNEQFF
length: 16; D: .; J: TRBJ1-4; size: once; V: TRBV19; DNA: TGTGCCAGTAGTATAGTCCCGGGGTCAATCGGTGAAAAACTGTTTTTT; CDR3: CASSIVPGSIGEKLFF
length: 17; D: TRBD2; J: TRBJ2-4; size: .; V: TRBV11-3; DNA: TGTGCCAGCAGCCCACCCGTATTAGCGGGGCACAAAAACATTCAGTACTTC; CDR3: CASSPPVLAGHKNIQYF
length: 12; D: TRBD2; J: TRBJ2-7; size: .; V: TRBV7-9; DNA: TGTGCCAGAAAAGCGGGAGTGGGGGAGCAGTACTTC; CDR3: CARKAGVGEQYF
length: 16; D: TRBD2; J: TRBJ2-1; size: .; V: TRBV4-2; DNA: TGTGCCAGCAGCCAAAACAGACTAGCGGGGAACAATGAGCAGTTCTTC; CDR3: CASSQNRLAGNNEQFF
length: 15; D: TRBD2; J: TRBJ2-7; size: few; V: TRBV5-6; DNA: TGTGCCAGCAGCTTGGGACTAGCGGGAGCCTACGAGCAGTACTTC; CDR3: CASSLGLAGAYEQYF
length: 16; D: TRBD1; J: TRBJ1-5; size: .; V: TRBV13; DNA: TGTGCCAGCAGCTCGTCGGGACAGGGGGCTAGTCAGCCCCAGCATTTT; CDR3: CASSSSGQGASQPQHF
length: 15; D: TRBD1; J: TRBJ2-7; size: .; V: TRBV6-6; DNA: TGTGCCAGCAGTCCCCGGACAGGGAGCTCCTACGAGCAGTACTTC; CDR3: CASSPRTGSSYEQYF
length: 14; D: TRBD1; J: TRBJ1-6; size: .; V: TRBV2; DNA: TGTGCCAGCAGTCGGGGACAGGGGAATTCACCCCTCCACTTT; CDR3: CASSRGQGNSPLHF
length: 13; D: TRBD1; J: TRBJ1-1; size: .; V: TRBV7-3; DNA: TGTGCCAGCAGACAGGGGGGGAACACTGAAGCTTTCTTT; CDR3: CASRQGGNTEAFF
length: 17; D: TRBD1; J: TRBJ1-5; size: .; V: TRBV7-8; DNA: TGTGCCAGCAGCTTATCATACGGGACAGGGACCAATCAGCCCCAGCATTTT; CDR3: CASSLSYGTGTNQPQHF
length: 16; D: TRBD1; J: TRBJ1-1; size: few; V: TRBV6-1; DNA: TGTGCCAGCAGTGCCCGGTGGCAGGGGGCGAACACTGAAGCTTTCTTT; CDR3: CASSARWQGANTEAFF
length: 14; D: .; J: TRBJ2-1; size: .; V: TRBV11-3; DNA: TGTGCCAGCAGCCCCCGGGACAATGGGGCTGAGCAGTTCTTC; CDR3: CASSPRDNGAEQFF
length: 13; D: .; J: TRBJ2-5; size: .; V: TRBV7-9; DNA: TGTGCCAGCAGCTCAGGGTGGCAAGAGACCCAGTACTTC; CDR3: CASSSGWQETQYF
length: 14; D: TRBD1; J: TRBJ2-7; size: .; V: TRBV11-3; DNA: TGTGCCAGCAGACTCGGACAGGGCTCCTACGAGCAGTACTTC; CDR3: CASRLGQGSYEQYF
length: 14; D: TRBD1; J: TRBJ1-2; size: .; V: TRBV5-6; DNA: TGTGCCAGCAGCTTGGGCCAGGGGGCGTATGGCTACACCTTC; CDR3: CASSLGQGAYGYTF
length: 14; D: .; J: TRBJ1-5; size: .; V: TRBV3-1/TRBV3-2; DNA: TGTGCCAGCAGCCTCGCAGGCCGCAATCAGCCCCAGCATTTT; CDR3: CASSLAGRNQPQHF
length: 13; D: .; J: TRBJ1-2; size: .; V: TRBV5-1; DNA: TGCGCCAGCAGCCGGGGAGGAGACACTGGCTACACCTTC; CDR3: CASSRGGDTGYTF
length: 16; D: TRBD1; J: TRBJ2-2; size: .; V: TRBV28; DNA: TGTGCCAGCAGTACAGACAGGGATGTGGACACCGGGGAGCTGTTTTTT; CDR3: CASSTDRDVDTGELFF
length: 13; D: TRBD1; J: TRBJ1-1; size: .; V: TRBV19; DNA: TGTGCCAGTAGCCGGGACAGGGTGTCTGAAGCTTTCTTT; CDR3: CASSRDRVSEAFF
length: 14; D: .; J: TRBJ2-7; size: .; V: TRBV5-4; DNA: TGTGCCAGCAGCTTTTGGACTAAGGCCTACGAGCAGTACTTC; CDR3: CASSFWTKAYEQYF
length: 14; D: .; J: TRBJ1-2; size: few; V: TRBV5-8; DNA: TGTGCCAGCACCAGAGAACAGGGAATCTATGGCTACACCTTC; CDR3: CASTREQGIYGYTF